This passage covers 9 T cell receptor beta chains from one sample sequenced in a study of T cell responses to AZD1222 COVID-19 vaccine. Data came from immunoSEQ multiplex PCR; TCRdb stores just in-frame clones and leaves some out. Of about 170,000 clones listed, around 87% are singletons. The sequencing used peripheral blood, collected on day 0 of AZD1222 vaccination. The receptors here all came from an adult in good health.

The V gene is TRBV28, the J gene TRBJ1-4; possible D gene TRBD1, 5 bases. Germline-derived CDR1 and CDR2 are MDHEN and SYDVKM. V lost 6 bases, J lost 5 bases, and 13 bases lay in between. The CDR3 covers 14 residues. The CDR3 loop is CASRRTLPNEKLFF. CDR3 DNA: TGTGCCAGCAGGAGGACACTACCGAATGAAAAACTGTTTTTT.

This clone was picked up one time. V is TRBV15 and J is TRBJ1-5, with D tentatively TRBD1 (5 bases). Trimming left V 9 bases short and J 5 bases short, with 17 bases between. The CDR3 consists of 14 residues. Germline V gives CDR1 LNHNV, CDR2 YYDKDF (reference sequence). CDR3 in amino acids: CATSHPGPDQPQHF. As DNA, the CDR3 is TGTGCCACGAGCCATCCGGGACCCGATCAGCCCCAGCATTTT.

The CDR3 spells CASRTGTGMYEQYV. DNA for the CDR3: TGTGCCAGCAGGACCGGGACAGGGATGTACGAGCAGTACGTC. The gene calls are TRBV2 and TRBJ2-7; 9 nucleotides match TRBD1. Trimming at V came to 6 bases and at J to 4 bases, leaving 7 bases not matched to a gene. CDR3 size: 14 residues. Germline V lookup: CDR1 SNHLY, CDR2 FYNNEI.

The rearrangement uses TRBV9 and TRBJ2-1; a weak D match, TRBD2 (6 bases). Germline V gene sequence: CDR1 SGDLS, CDR2 YYNGEE. Between the trimmed V and J ends, which lost 0 bases and 12 bases, there was a span of 16 bases. The CDR3 contains 14 residues. The DNA for the CDR3 is TGTGCCAGCAGCGTAGGTTTCTCCTCGGGAGCGCAGTTCTTC. This sequence encodes CASSVGFSSGAQFF.

The V gene is TRBV12-3 or TRBV12-4, the J gene TRBJ1-2, with D unresolved. This CDR3 spans 12 amino acids. Trimming took off 3 bases at V and 8 bases at J, with 10 bases between the two ends. This CDR3 is CASSFSGEGYTF. In DNA form, the CDR3 reads TGTGCCAGCAGTTTTAGCGGGGAAGGCTACACCTTC.

The rearrangement links TRBV3-1 (or the pseudogene TRBV3-2) to TRBJ1-2, with 10 bases matching TRBD1. This CDR3 has 15 residues. Germline V lookup: CDR1 LGHDT, CDR2 YNNKEL (reference sequence). Germline trimming cut 3 bases from V and 8 bases from J; bases unmatched to any gene: 9. Here the CDR3 reads CASSQDSTGGRGYTF. CDR3 in DNA: TGTGCCAGCAGCCAGGATTCGACAGGGGGCCGGGGCTACACCTTC.

The genes are TRBV5-1 and TRBJ1-5, with no clear D. The V gene lost 4 bases and the J gene lost 4 bases, with 15 bases spanning the gap. The CDR3 runs to 15 residues. CDR1 and CDR2 from the germline V gene are SGHRS and YFSETQ. The CDR3 loop is CASSLVGMQNQPQHF. CDR3 DNA sequence: TGCGCCAGCAGCCTCGTCGGAATGCAAAATCAGCCCCAGCATTTT.

The V gene is TRBV28, the J gene TRBJ2-5; perhaps TRBD1 as D (7 bases). Deletions cut 6 bases from V and 2 bases from J, with 16 bases between. In germline, CDR1 is MDHEN, CDR2 SYDVKM. The CDR3 sequence is 15 residues long. CDR3 residues: CASSPWGDSQETQYF. CDR3 nucleotide sequence: TGTGCCAGCAGCCCTTGGGGGGACAGTCAAGAGACCCAGTACTTC.

V and J are TRBV19 and TRBJ1-2, with 11 positions matching TRBD1. Per germline, CDR1 LNHDA and CDR2 SQIVND (reference sequence). V lost 3 bases to trimming and J lost 2 bases; unmatched junction nucleotides: 2. The length of the CDR3 is 15 residues. The CDR3 here is CASSIGDRGNYGYTF. Here the CDR3 DNA reads TGTGCCAGTAGTATTGGGGACAGGGGGAACTATGGCTACACCTTC.